This TCR beta chain was found in a study of T cell changes during pregnancy in multiple sclerosis. Some clones are missing from TCRdb's copy, which holds only in-frame ones; the method was immunoSEQ multiplex PCR. The repertoire has around 97,000 clones, around 91% of them found once; the top ten carry 0.93%. Sequenced here: peripheral blood, sampled after pregnancy. The source is a female donor with multiple sclerosis, enrolled in a pregnancy study.

The CDR3, as DNA: TGTGCCAGCAGCAAGCGGGTTATTACCTACAATGAGCAGTTCTTC. Protein sequence: CASSKRVITYNEQFF. The rearrangement links TRBV11-2 to TRBJ2-1; a weak D match, TRBD2 (6 bases). The V end lost 5 bases, the J end lost 2 bases, and 13 bases lay between the germline ends. Germline V gives CDR1 SGHAT, CDR2 FQNNGV. The length of the CDR3 is 15 residues. The full variable domain, its missing parts supplied by reference TRBV11-2 and TRBJ2-1, is EAGVAQSPRYKIIEKRQSVAFWCNPISGHATLYWYQQILGQGPKLLIQFQNNGVVDDSQLPKDRFSAERLKGVDSTLKIQPAKLEDSAVYLCASSKRVITYNEQFFGPGTRLTVL.